The source of this TCR beta chain is a study of siplizumab effects on memory and regulatory T cells. This clone has just one count. The antigen is not known. The repertoire was sequenced with immunoSEQ multiplex PCR; TCRdb's copy has only in-frame clones and lacks some. The sample contains roughly 60,000 clones, 96% of which appear only once. The study's findings and limits: There were only a minor fraction of alloreactive clones that mapped to unstimulated subsets.

The CDR3 runs to 14 residues. The germline V gene encodes CDR1 LGHNA and CDR2 YSLEER. Trimming shortened V by 0 bases and J by 2 bases, and 8 bases separated the two germline ends. This chain uses TRBV4-3 with TRBJ2-7; D unresolved. Sequencing was performed on naive CD8+ T cells sorted from blood. The sequence came from a human donor in good health. Written as DNA, the CDR3 is TGCGCCAGCAGCCAAGAAATACTTACCTACGAGCAGTACTTC. The encoded protein is CASSQEILTYEQYF.